This TCR beta chain stems from a study of blood T cell repertoires in COVID-19. Study-wide background: COVID-19 samples, acute and convalescent, were from the United States, Italy and Spain. Sources were T cells, B-cell-depleted T cells, or PBMCs; the material itself was cDNA or gDNA.

Trimming cost V 4 bases and J 3 bases, with 13 bases left between them. CDR1 is ENHRY, CDR2 SYGVKD, per germline. There are 16 residues in the CDR3. Turning to this clone: This same CDR3 is encoded by further DNA sequences in the sample.

Methods used by the authors: Estimation of nucleated cell counts relied on the amplification of reference gene primers. The repertoire was sequenced with immunoSEQ multiplex PCR; TCRdb's copy has only in-frame clones and lacks some. V, J and clone size derive from that table, while D and trimming were established from the DNA sequence. The sample lists 20,000 to 30,000 clones, around 92% occurring once. The sample taken for sequencing was peripheral blood. This sequence originates from a human donor in a cohort sampled during active COVID-19. The J gene is TRBJ2-6, the V gene TRBV10-3, with D possibly matching TRBD1 (6 bases). This chain's CDR3 is CAISGLGAFGANVLTF. DNA of the CDR3: TGTGCCATCAGTGGATTGGGGGCATTTGGGGCCAACGTCCTGACTTTC.